Listed here are 31 T cell receptor beta chains from one sample, sequenced in a study of T cells in localized non-small cell lung cancer. The protocol was immunoSEQ multiplex PCR, while the TCRdb copy is restricted to in-frame clones and leaves out a portion. The sample lists tens of thousands of clones; 86% were seen once. Sequenced here: peripheral blood, sampled before any cancer treatment. These receptors were obtained from a woman aged 35 to 69 with stage I lung adenocarcinoma.

The genes are TRBV19 and TRBJ1-5; TRBD1 matches 7 bases. J gave up 2 bases and V 3 bases, and 7 bases lay outside the gene matches. In germline, CDR1 is LNHDA, CDR2 SQIVND (reference sequence). The CDR3 runs to 16 residues. CDR3 coding DNA: TGTGCCAGTAGTATGTGGAGGGGGCGGGGCAATCAGCCCCAGCATTTT. It codes for CASSMWRGRGNQPQHF.

The rearrangement links TRBV6-1 to TRBJ1-1, with TRBD1 matching over 8 bases. CDR3 length: 16 residues. CDR1 MNHNS and CDR2 SASEGT come from the germline V gene. V lost 1 base, J lost 4 bases, and 8 bases stayed unmatched. This chain's CDR3 is CASSEEAGGSSTEAFF. The CDR3, as DNA: TGTGCCAGCAGTGAAGAGGCAGGGGGCTCTTCCACTGAAGCTTTCTTT.

The chain has TRBV19 and TRBJ2-6; 10 bases are a match to TRBD1. Trimming removed 4 bases from V and 1 base from J; junction bases left unmatched: 10. Per germline, CDR1 LNHDA and CDR2 SQIVND (reference sequence). This CDR3 spans 19 amino acids. CDR3 bases: TGTGCCAGTAGTAGCTCCGGGACAGGGGTTTCGTCTGGGGCCAACGTCCTGACTTTC. This sequence encodes CASSSSGTGVSSGANVLTF.

The V call is TRBV28, the J call TRBJ2-5; TRBD1 might be the D (6 bases). The CDR3 has 15 amino acids. V was pared by 5 bases and J by 0 bases, with 13 bases between. Germline CDR1 and CDR2: MDHEN and SYDVKM. CDR3 sequence (DNA): TGTGCCAGCAGTCCAGGACAGTTCAACCAAGAGACCCAGTACTTC. Its translation: CASSPGQFNQETQYF. Filled out from reference TRBV28 and TRBJ2-5, the complete variable domain reads DVKVTQSSRYLVKRTGEKVFLECVQDMDHENMFWYRQDPGLGLRLIYFSYDVKMKEKGDIPEGYSVSREKKERFSLILESASTNQTSMYLCASSPGQFNQETQYFGPGTRLLVL.

The chain uses TRBV28 and TRBJ2-7; D possibly corresponds to TRBD1 (6 bases). The V gene lost 3 bases and the J gene lost 1 base, with 7 bases spanning the gap. This CDR3 spans 13 amino acids. Germline CDR1 is MDHEN and CDR2 is SYDVKM. The CDR3 reads CASSLQGSYEQYF. The CDR3 DNA is TGTGCCAGCAGTTTGCAGGGGTCCTACGAGCAGTACTTC.

The rearrangement links TRBV29-1 to TRBJ1-1; no clear D gene. Germline V gene lookup returns CDR1 SQVTM and CDR2 ANQGSEA. With 2 bases removed from V and 6 bases from J, the gap between germline ends came to 4 bases. CDR3 length: 10 residues. The DNA for the CDR3 is TGCAGCGTTGAATTGGCTGAAGCTTTCTTT. Protein product: CSVELAEAFF.

The chain is built from TRBV10-3 and TRBJ2-5; D gene ambiguous. CDR1 is ENHRY, CDR2 SYGVKD, per germline. This CDR3 contains 12 residues. V lost 3 bases and J lost 3, with 5 bases in between. The CDR3 coding sequence is TGTGCCATCAGTGAAATAAAAGAGACCCAGTACTTC. It translates to CAISEIKETQYF.

The chain recombines TRBV7-2 with TRBJ2-3, with 8 bases identical to TRBD2. The CDR3 runs to 16 residues. CDR1 is SGHTA, CDR2 FQGNSA, per germline. The V gene end was trimmed by 2 bases and the J gene end by 2 bases; junction bases not matched to a gene: 6. CDR3 region: CASSLQAGVVTDTQYF. The CDR3 DNA is TGTGCCAGCAGCTTACAAGCGGGGGTCGTCACAGATACGCAGTATTTT.

V usage is TRBV11-2 and J usage is TRBJ1-3, with TRBD1 matching over 8 bases. Losses at the gene ends were 6 bases for V and 4 bases for J; bases not matched to a gene: 8. CDR3 size: 15 residues. CDR1 and CDR2 (germline): SGHAT, FQNNGV. Written as DNA, the CDR3 is TGTGCCAGCAGATTTCAGGGGGCCGGCGGAAACACCATATATTTT. Amino acid sequence: CASRFQGAGGNTIYF. The full variable domain, with the rest looked up from reference TRBV11-2 and TRBJ1-3, is EAGVAQSPRYKIIEKRQSVAFWCNPISGHATLYWYQQILGQGPKLLIQFQNNGVVDDSQLPKDRFSAERLKGVDSTLKIQPAKLEDSAVYLCASRFQGAGGNTIYFGEGSWLTVV.

The chain carries TRBV21-1 and TRBJ2-3; the table gives TRBD2 as D, unverified against the DNA. TRBV21-1 is a recognized pseudogene. CDR3 size: 19 residues. The CDR3 nucleotides read TGTGCCAGCAACATAAAGGGATTGACTAGCGGGGGAGTCACAGATACGCAGTATTTT. It yields the protein CASNIKGLTSGGVTDTQYF.

Only a few counts were recorded for this clone. This rearrangement joins TRBV7-2 to TRBJ1-2; D gene uncertain. Germline CDR1 and CDR2: SGHTA and FQGNSA. With 5 bases removed from V and 3 bases from J, the gap between germline ends came to 10 bases. The CDR3 extends over 13 amino acids. DNA for the CDR3: TGTGCCAGCAGCCAGTGGAGTTACTATGGCTACACCTTC. Its protein product is CASSQWSYYGYTF.

The genes are TRBV6-4 and TRBJ2-5, with 7 bases that match TRBD1. Germline CDR1 and CDR2: MRHNA and SNTAGT. J lost 0 bases, V lost 10 bases, and 8 bases had no gene match. CDR3 size: 14 residues. Written as DNA, the CDR3 is TGTGCCATACCGGACAGGCGGTACCAAGAGACCCAGTACTTC. Translating gives CAIPDRRYQETQYF.

The rearrangement joins TRBV9 to TRBJ2-1; 8 bases match TRBD1. CDR1 SGDLS and CDR2 YYNGEE come from the germline V gene. The CDR3 loop spans 16 amino acids. V lost 0 bases to trimming and J lost 8 bases; unmatched junction nucleotides: 10. The CDR3 region has the DNA TGTGCCAGCAGCGTAGCTACGTCAGGGGGCGAGTATGAGCAGTTCTTC. This encodes CASSVATSGGEYEQFF. The full variable domain, completed using reference TRBV9 and TRBJ2-1, is DSGVTQTPKHLITATGQRVTLRCSPRSGDLSVYWYQQSLDQGLQFLIQYYNGEERAKGNILERFSAQQFPDLHSELNLSSLELGDSALYFCASSVATSGGEYEQFFGPGTRLTVL.

V is TRBV5-1 and J is TRBJ2-1; D not resolved. Trimming cost V 2 bases and J 2 bases, with 8 bases left between them. The CDR3 is 14 residues long. Germline CDR1 is SGHRS and CDR2 is YFSETQ. This chain's CDR3 is CASSFYSTYNEQFF. DNA of the CDR3: TGCGCCAGCAGCTTTTACAGCACCTACAATGAGCAGTTCTTC.

This clone has only a few counts. The chain joins TRBV5-1 to TRBJ2-7; weak D call: TRBD2 (7 bases). V lost 5 bases, J lost 4 bases, and 13 bases lay in between. The germline CDR1 and CDR2 sequences are SGHRS and YFSETQ. This CDR3 comprises 13 residues. The CDR3 loop is CASRGGAGYEQYF. The CDR3 region has the DNA TGCGCCAGCAGAGGGGGGGCTGGTTACGAGCAGTACTTC.

CDR3 nucleotide sequence: TGCGCCAGCAGCTTGTTTCCTGAGGGCCCTGAAGCTTTCTTT. Its translation is CASSLFPEGPEAFF. The chain joins TRBV5-1 to TRBJ1-1, with D uncertain. The V end lost 1 base, the J end lost 6 bases, and 13 bases lay between the germline ends. The CDR3 totals 14 residues. From germline, CDR1 is SGHRS and CDR2 YFSETQ.

A word on this clone: A junction boundary mismatches the germline segment, possibly from a read error. The V and J genes are TRBV7-2 and TRBJ2-3; TRBD2 might be the D (6 bases). Germline CDR1 is SGHTA and CDR2 is FQGNSA. The CDR3 runs to 13 residues. The CDR3, as DNA: TGTGCCAGCAGCATAGCGGCCGCAGATACGCAGTATTTT. Encoded protein: CASSIAAADTQYF.

The rearrangement uses TRBV7-8 and TRBJ1-5; possible D gene TRBD1, 5 bases. V gave up 1 base and J gave up 2 bases, with 12 bases separating them. The CDR3 sequence is 16 residues long. Germline lookup yields CDR1 SGHVS and CDR2 FQNEAQ. This CDR3 reads CASSLGVLGGNQPQHF. CDR3 bases: TGTGCCAGCAGCTTAGGAGTACTGGGGGGCAATCAGCCCCAGCATTTT.

The chain joins TRBV4-1 to TRBJ2-7, with TRBD1 matching 12 bases. The length of the CDR3 is 16 residues. V trimming: 3 bases; J trimming: 7 bases; junction bases outside the gene matches: 10. Germline values: CDR1 MGHRA, CDR2 YSYEKL. CDR3 sequence: CASSQLRDRGLWEQYF. The CDR3 DNA reads as TGCGCCAGCAGCCAGCTCCGGGACAGGGGGCTTTGGGAGCAGTACTTC.

The chain employs TRBV19 and TRBJ2-5; D may be TRBD1 (6 bases). This CDR3 contains 16 residues. V gave up 7 bases and J gave up 0 bases, with 18 bases separating them. CDR1 LNHDA and CDR2 SQIVND come from the germline V gene (reference sequence). CDR3 nucleotides: TGTGCCAGTACCGGATACGCCAGGGGCGACCAAGAGACCCAGTACTTC. Its translation is CASTGYARGDQETQYF.

Comment on this clone: The sample has other DNA sequences that encode this CDR3 too. The genes are TRBV28 and TRBJ2-7; D perhaps matches TRBD2 (5 bases). The germline V and J ends were trimmed by 5 bases and 5 bases, with 13 bases remaining between them. This CDR3 contains 13 residues. Germline-derived CDR1 and CDR2 are MDHEN and SYDVKM. CDR3 region: CASSRTRVHEQYF. The CDR3 nucleotides read TGTGCCAGCAGTCGTACGCGGGTCCACGAGCAGTACTTC.

The V and J genes are TRBV13 and TRBJ1-1; TRBD1 aligns across 7 bases. CDR3 size: 15 residues. The trim removed 5 bases at V and 7 bases at J, leaving 13 bases unmatched. Germline V lookup: CDR1 PRHDT, CDR2 FYEKMQ (reference sequence). For the CDR3, the DNA is TGTGCCAGCAGCCCTCCGGAAGGGGGCGGTGGTGAAGCTTTCTTT. Amino acid sequence: CASSPPEGGGGEAFF.

The chain couples TRBV28 to TRBJ1-6; no clear D. The germline CDR1 and CDR2 sequences are MDHEN and SYDVKM. V shed 5 bases and J shed 7 bases, with 18 bases lying between them. This CDR3 has 16 residues. The CDR3 DNA follows: TGTGCCAGCAGTCCACCGACTGGGTTGGGGAATTCACCCCTCCACTTT. Amino acids: CASSPPTGLGNSPLHF.

This chain uses TRBV6-4 with TRBJ2-2; D is uncertain. Germline V lookup: CDR1 MRHNA, CDR2 SNTAGT. The length of the CDR3 is 13 residues. The V and J ends lost 5 bases and 5 bases respectively, with 9 bases between them. The CDR3: CASSRESTGELFF. CDR3 DNA: TGTGCCAGCAGTAGGGAAAGTACCGGGGAGCTGTTTTTT.

This clone came up once. The V gene is TRBV5-6, the J gene TRBJ1-1, with D unresolved. V lost 4 bases, J lost 3 bases, and 13 bases lay in between. This CDR3 is 14 amino acids long. Germline loops: CDR1 SGHDT, CDR2 YYEEEE. The CDR3 loop is CASSPGRLDTEAFF. The CDR3 DNA follows: TGTGCCAGCAGCCCCGGCAGGCTCGACACTGAAGCTTTCTTT.

The V call is TRBV29-1, the J call TRBJ2-1; D is perhaps TRBD2 (6 bases). CDR1 SQVTM and CDR2 ANQGSEA come from the germline V gene. Trimming stripped 1 base from V and 4 bases from J, with 8 bases between. The CDR3 totals 13 residues. The CDR3 protein is CSVEGGAYNEQFF. The CDR3, as DNA: TGCAGCGTTGAAGGCGGGGCATACAATGAGCAGTTCTTC.

This chain connects TRBV9 to TRBJ2-1; TRBD1 agrees at 9 bases. The CDR3 loop spans 18 amino acids. The junction had 10 bases not matched to a gene; V was cut back by 2 bases and J by 1 base. Germline V gene lookup returns CDR1 SGDLS and CDR2 YYNGEE. Here the CDR3 reads CASSVAPGTGRSYNEQFF. In nucleotides, the CDR3 is TGTGCCAGCAGCGTCGCCCCCGGGACAGGGAGGTCCTACAATGAGCAGTTCTTC.

The chain is built from TRBV28 and TRBJ2-5, with a possible D match to TRBD1 (5 bases). The CDR3 is 14 amino acids. V lost 2 bases and J 5 bases, leaving 12 bases between the germline ends. The germline V gene encodes CDR1 MDHEN and CDR2 SYDVKM. In DNA form, the CDR3 reads TGTGCCAGCAGTTTACCCGCAGGGTCGGAGACCCAGTACTTC. Translated: CASSLPAGSETQYF.

This chain links TRBV10-3 with TRBJ1-3; D is unclear. Germline CDR1 and CDR2: ENHRY and SYGVKD. CDR3 size: 13 residues. V lost 11 bases to trimming and J lost 0 bases, with 11 bases between them. The CDR3 loop reads CASRTSSGNTIYF. The CDR3 nucleotides are TGTGCCTCCAGGACGAGCTCTGGAAACACCATATATTTT.

This chain links TRBV7-2 with TRBJ1-1; D is unclear. Germline values: CDR1 SGHTA, CDR2 FQGNSA. The germline V and J ends were trimmed by 2 bases and 1 base, with 5 bases remaining between them. The CDR3 spans 13 residues. The CDR3 coding sequence is TGTGCCAGCAGCTTATTTGGGAACACTGAAGCTTTCTTT. It encodes CASSLFGNTEAFF.

The rearrangement uses TRBV5-6 and TRBJ1-1; unclear D gene. Trimming left V 5 bases short and J 8 bases short, with 10 bases between. CDR3 size: 11 residues. Germline CDR1 is SGHDT and CDR2 is YYEEEE. The DNA of the CDR3 is TGTGCCAGCAGTCTGGGGTTAGAAGCTTTCTTT. This encodes CASSLGLEAFF.